The present TCR beta chain was sequenced within a study of T cell changes during pregnancy in multiple sclerosis. Sequenced by immunoSEQ multiplex PCR; TCRdb stores in-frame clones only, minus some. The table records some 80,000 clones, roughly 96% of them present only once. This clone was seen a handful of times. The CDR3 is 14 residues long. Germline values: CDR1 SGDLS, CDR2 YYNGEE. V was clipped by 0 bases and J by 9 bases, with 12 bases between them. This TCR was recovered from a female donor with multiple sclerosis, enrolled in a pregnancy study. The source material was peripheral blood, sampled in the second trimester of pregnancy. This chain links TRBV9 with TRBJ1-4, with a tentative D call TRBD1 (5 bases). CDR3 nucleotides: TGTGCCAGCAGCGTAGAGTTGGGGGGAAAAAAACTGTTTTTT. The encoded protein is CASSVELGGKKLFF.